Given below is one T cell receptor beta chain in context. As yet, its antigen is unknown. The authors produced TCR alpha and TCR beta cDNA libraries with sample barcodes and UMIs by 5'RACE using constant-segment primers. A single record per CDR3 protein comes from TCRdb applying MiXCR to the 5' RACE reads. Among hundreds of thousands of distinct CDR3 sequences listed, over 25% were seen once. This entry comes from a study of T-cell memory formation after mild COVID-19. The CDR3 is made up of 16 amino acids. V dropped 3 bases and J dropped 0 bases, with 11 bases sitting between them. Findings and limits, study-wide: Researchers found some responding clones in pre-infection memory, a sign that cross-reactive memory joined. CD4+ contracting clones were found mainly in CM and EM, and CD8+ ones in EMRA. Clones that contracted from day 15 to 85 were balanced CD4/CD8, while later expanders leaned CD4+.

Sequenced sample: PBMCs or a T cell subset sorted from them (not recorded which). V gene TRBV12-3 or TRBV12-4 combines with J gene TRBJ2-2; maybe TRBD2 (5 bases). This receptor was identified in an adult woman who had mild COVID-19 (a few samples of this study predate the infection). Cell type and time point are not known. CDR3 in amino acids: CASSFSGGTNTGELFF. In DNA form, the CDR3 reads TGTGCCAGCAGTTTTTCAGGAGGCACGAACACCGGGGAGCTGTTTTTT.